This entry lists 30 T cell receptor beta chains sequenced from one sample in a study of T cell repertoires in cytomegalovirus infection. TCRdb used MiXCR to reprocess the reads, holding one entry per CDR3 protein. In the table there are approximately 990,000 distinct CDR3 sequences, around 31% of which are singletons. The antigens for these receptors are not known. Sequencing was performed on cultured CD8+ T cells from PBMCs, taken from culture after CMV antigen stimulation. The receptor source for this set is a human donor in good health (CMV status not recorded). Some clones in this sample may be carry-over from other donors' samples.

The chain links TRBV19 to TRBJ1-1; 8 nucleotides align to TRBD1. After removal of 5 bases from V and 5 bases from J, the junction contained 4 bases not matched to a gene. Germline V CDR1 and CDR2: LNHDA, SQIVND (reference sequence). CDR3 size: 13 residues. The chain's CDR3 is CASSFQGATEAFF. CDR3 nucleotide sequence: TGTGCCAGTAGTTTCCAGGGGGCAACTGAAGCTTTCTTT.

V gene TRBV7-6 combines with J gene TRBJ2-6; 7 bases are shared with TRBD1. CDR1 and CDR2 (germline): SGHVS, FNYEAQ. Trimming cost V 4 bases and J 0 bases; bases outside gene matches: 9. The CDR3 loop spans 18 amino acids. In nucleotides, the CDR3 is TGTGCCAGCAGCTCGGCCGGGACAGATATCTCTGGGGCCAACGTCCTGACTTTC. Its protein is CASSSAGTDISGANVLTF.

Ten or more counts support this clonotype. The chain employs TRBV7-8 and TRBJ1-1; D is uncertain. Germline V lookup: CDR1 SGHVS, CDR2 FQNEAQ. The CDR3 loop spans 13 amino acids. Trimming left V 6 bases short and J 4 bases short, with 12 bases between. CDR3 protein: CASSRPGITEAFF. The CDR3 DNA is TGTGCCAGCAGTCGACCCGGGATCACTGAAGCTTTCTTT.

The table lists this clonotype with a few counts. The chain combines TRBV7-6 with TRBJ1-2; unclear D gene. CDR1 and CDR2 (germline): SGHVS, FNYEAQ. The CDR3 contains 13 residues. V was shortened by 4 bases and J by 6 bases, with 12 bases between the two germline ends. The CDR3 spells CASSSDLTNGYTF. The CDR3 DNA reads as TGTGCCAGCAGCTCGGATCTAACCAATGGCTACACCTTC. Combining the CDR3 with reference TRBV7-6 and TRBJ1-2 gives the whole variable domain GAGVSQSPRYKVTKRGQDVALRCDPISGHVSLYWYRQALGQGPEFLTYFNYEAQQDKSGLPNDRFSAERPEGSISTLTIQRTEQRDSAMYRCASSSDLTNGYTFGSGTRLTVV.

The table lists this clonotype with many counts. V is TRBV7-6 and J is TRBJ2-3, with TRBD2 matching 10 bases. Germline CDR1 SGHVS, CDR2 FNYEAQ. The V segment lost 5 bases and the J segment 0 bases; nucleotides outside the gene matches: 11. This CDR3 has 18 amino acids. CDR3 nucleotides: TGTGCCAGCAGCCCCAGGACTAGCGGTCCTCCTAGCACAGATACGCAGTATTTT. Amino acid sequence: CASSPRTSGPPSTDTQYF.

The chain employs TRBV7-9 and TRBJ2-3, with D hard to call. The CDR3 totals 17 residues. V lost 1 base, J lost 3 bases, and 17 bases lay in between. Germline V gene lookup returns CDR1 SEHNR and CDR2 FQNEAQ (reference sequence). For the CDR3, the DNA is TGTGCCAGCAGCTTAGACCGGGCCGAATCGCTTACAGATACGCAGTATTTT. Protein product: CASSLDRAESLTDTQYF.

This clonotype has just one count. CDR3 protein: CASSLVAGLADTQYF. Here the CDR3 DNA reads TGCGCCAGCAGCTTGGTAGCGGGCTTAGCAGATACGCAGTATTTT. The chain carries TRBV5-1 and TRBJ2-3; 7 nucleotides match TRBD2. Unmatched junction bases numbered 5, after V lost 0 bases and J lost 4 bases. The CDR3 runs 15 residues. Germline-derived CDR1 and CDR2 are SGHRS and YFSETQ.

The chain joins TRBV15 to TRBJ2-3; the match to TRBD2 covers 9 bases. This CDR3 region has 18 residues. Germline V gene lookup returns CDR1 LNHNV and CDR2 YYDKDF (reference sequence). Trimming removed 3 bases from V and 3 bases from J; junction bases left unmatched: 13. Here the CDR3 reads CATSRGPRAGGRTDTQYF. In nucleotides, the CDR3 is TGTGCCACCAGCAGGGGCCCCCGGGCGGGGGGGCGTACAGATACGCAGTATTTT. The whole variable domain, filled in from reference TRBV15 and TRBJ2-3, reads DAMVIQNPRYQVTQFGKPVTLSCSQTLNHNVMYWYQQKSSQAPKLLFHYYDKDFNNEADTPDNFQSRRPNTSFCFLDIRSPGLGDTAMYLCATSRGPRAGGRTDTQYFGPGTRLTVL.

The chain joins TRBV12-3 or TRBV12-4 to TRBJ1-2; D possibly corresponds to TRBD1 (5 bases). This CDR3 spans 14 amino acids. Trimming stripped 3 bases from V and 2 bases from J, with 10 bases between. The CDR3 DNA reads TGTGCCAGCAGTTTTCAGGACACGAACTATGGCTACACCTTC. Translation: CASSFQDTNYGYTF.

V usage is TRBV10-3 and J usage is TRBJ1-6; TRBD1 agrees at 8 bases. Germline loops: CDR1 ENHRY, CDR2 SYGVKD. The junction had 7 bases not matched to a gene; V was cut back by 5 bases and J by 10 bases. This CDR3 is built from 14 residues. This CDR3 is CAISRTGIDSPLHF. The CDR3 DNA reads as TGTGCCATCAGTCGGACAGGGATCGACTCACCCCTCCACTTT.

This clonotype was picked up a small number of times. The chain combines TRBV6-2 or TRBV6-3 with TRBJ2-7; unclear D gene. The CDR3 runs 13 residues. V dropped 4 bases and J dropped 0 bases, with 7 bases sitting between them. Germline V CDR1 and CDR2: MNHEY, SVGEGT. In DNA, the CDR3 is TGTGCCAGCAGTTGGGCAGACTCCTACGAGCAGTACGTC. The encoded protein is CASSWADSYEQYV.

This clonotype was observed a few times. CDR3 amino acids: CASSILVEPSWGSSGANVLTF. The CDR3 bases are TGTGCCAGTAGTATTTTGGTGGAACCATCGTGGGGATCCTCTGGGGCCAACGTCCTGACTTTC. This chain links TRBV19 with TRBJ2-6; D uncertain. This CDR3 spans 21 amino acids. The ends were cut back, 3 bases at V and 0 bases at J, with 24 bases in the middle. CDR1 is LNHDA and CDR2 is SQIVND in the germline V gene (reference sequence).

J is TRBJ1-2 and V is TRBV6-6; D uncertain. V was clipped by 5 bases and J by 3 bases, with 16 bases between them. The CDR3 consists of 15 residues. Looked up from germline, CDR1 is MNHNY and CDR2 is SVGAGI (reference sequence). In nucleotides, the CDR3 is TGTGCCAGCAGTGTTCGACCGGGCGTCGACTATGGCTACACCTTC. This gives the protein CASSVRPGVDYGYTF.

This clonotype has just a few counts. The V and J genes are TRBV6-5 and TRBJ1-2; D unresolved. Germline assignment: CDR1 MNHEY and CDR2 SVGAGI. With 3 bases removed from V and 2 bases from J, the gap between germline ends came to 13 bases. The CDR3 is 15 amino acids. CDR3 sequence: CASSYRRRANYGYTF. CDR3 coding DNA: TGTGCCAGCAGTTATCGCCGGCGAGCAAACTATGGCTACACCTTC.

This sequence joins TRBV10-3 and TRBJ2-2; 7 nucleotides align to TRBD2. V shed 0 bases, J shed 6 bases, and the junction held 1 base outside the gene matches. From germline, CDR1 is ENHRY and CDR2 SYGVKD. The CDR3 is made up of 14 amino acids. The CDR3 coding sequence is TGTGCCATCAGTGAGTCGGGAGGGGCCGGGGAGCTGTTTTTT. Protein: CAISESGGAGELFF.

The V call is TRBV6-5, the J call TRBJ2-2; tentatively, D is TRBD2 (5 bases). V dropped 5 bases and J dropped 2 bases, with 12 bases sitting between them. CDR3 length equals 15 residues. Germline V gene lookup returns CDR1 MNHEY and CDR2 SVGAGI. The CDR3 nucleotides read TGTGCCAGCAGTGCCGCGACGGGAAACACCGGGGAGCTGTTTTTT. Its protein is CASSAATGNTGELFF.

The chain has TRBV7-4 and TRBJ2-5, with D perhaps being TRBD1 or TRBD2 (5 bases each). V gave up 5 bases and J gave up 2 bases, with 12 bases separating them. The CDR3 extends over 14 amino acids. CDR1 and CDR2 (germline): SGHVT, SQSDAQ. This chain's CDR3 is CASSRDQFQETQYF. The DNA of the CDR3 is TGTGCCAGCAGCCGGGACCAATTTCAAGAGACCCAGTACTTC.

This clonotype was seen a single time. The V call is TRBV7-2, the J call TRBJ1-2; the match to TRBD1 covers 7 bases. CDR1 and CDR2 (germline): SGHTA, FQGNSA. The J segment lost 5 bases and the V segment lost 3 bases, leaving 9 bases of the junction unmatched. The CDR3 extends over 15 amino acids. The CDR3 loop reads CASSFPGQERYGYTF. CDR3 nucleotide sequence: TGTGCCAGCAGCTTCCCTGGACAGGAAAGATATGGCTACACCTTC.

This clonotype was counted once. This chain connects TRBV9 to TRBJ1-2; 7 nucleotides match TRBD1. V was clipped by 1 base and J by 8 bases; unmatched bases: 5. CDR3 length equals 13 residues. Germline CDR1 and CDR2: SGDLS and YYNGEE. The CDR3 DNA sequence: TGTGCCAGCAGCGTATCTAGGGGGCAAGGCTACACCTTC. It specifies CASSVSRGQGYTF. The variable domain in full, completed from reference TRBV9 and TRBJ1-2, reads DSGVTQTPKHLITATGQRVTLRCSPRSGDLSVYWYQQSLDQGLQFLIQYYNGEERAKGNILERFSAQQFPDLHSELNLSSLELGDSALYFCASSVSRGQGYTFGSGTRLTVV.

The chain joins TRBV7-9 to TRBJ2-1; weak D call: TRBD1 (5 bases). V gave up 2 bases and J gave up 2 bases, with 10 bases separating them. This CDR3 has 15 amino acids. The germline V gene encodes CDR1 SEHNR and CDR2 FQNEAQ (reference sequence). The CDR3 DNA is TGTGCCAGCAGCTTAATGACAGCCCCCTACAATGAGCAGTTCTTC. Amino acid sequence: CASSLMTAPYNEQFF.

There are many counts of this clonotype. V gene TRBV7-3 combines with J gene TRBJ1-1, with TRBD1 identical over 7 bases. This CDR3 is built from 13 residues. The V segment lost 5 bases and the J segment 4 bases; nucleotides outside the gene matches: 4. CDR1 and CDR2 from the germline V gene are SGHTA and FQGTGA. The CDR3 reads CASSRRQGTEAFF. The CDR3 DNA follows: TGTGCCAGCAGCCGACGACAGGGCACTGAAGCTTTCTTT.

This clonotype was observed a few times. The V gene is TRBV7-8, the J gene TRBJ2-4, with D hard to call. The CDR3 is 14 residues long. V lost 1 base and J lost 6, with 10 bases in between. Germline V gene sequence: CDR1 SGHVS, CDR2 FQNEAQ. This chain's CDR3 is CASSLEDGLNIQYF. The CDR3 DNA sequence: TGTGCCAGCAGCTTAGAGGACGGATTAAACATTCAGTACTTC.

The V gene is TRBV11-1, the J gene TRBJ1-2, with TRBD1 matching 9 bases. This CDR3 spans 18 amino acids. The germline V gene has CDR1 SGHAT and CDR2 FQDESV (reference sequence). V shed 2 bases, J shed 0 bases, and the junction held 10 bases outside the gene matches. The CDR3 sequence: CASSLRQGVYTSNYGYTF. Here the CDR3 DNA reads TGTGCCAGCAGCTTACGACAGGGGGTTTACACCTCTAACTATGGCTACACCTTC.

This clonotype was recorded many times. The V and J genes are TRBV7-8 and TRBJ1-3; no reliable D call. This CDR3 comprises 16 residues. V lost 0 bases, J lost 3 bases, and 12 bases lay in between. Looked up from germline, CDR1 is SGHVS and CDR2 is FQNEAQ. The chain's CDR3 is CASSLARLTFGNTIYF. CDR3 bases: TGTGCCAGCAGCTTAGCGAGGTTGACCTTTGGAAACACCATATATTTT.

There are a few counts of this clonotype. J is TRBJ2-7 and V is TRBV6-6; D gene ambiguous. V gave up 6 bases and J gave up 0 bases, with 12 bases separating them. This CDR3 is 14 amino acids long. Germline V lookup: CDR1 MNHNY, CDR2 SVGAGI (reference sequence). CDR3 sequence: CASRPGSSSYEQYF. The DNA of the CDR3 is TGTGCCAGCAGGCCGGGCAGCAGCTCCTACGAGCAGTACTTC.

This clonotype was counted many times. The chain couples TRBV7-9 to TRBJ1-2; D remains ambiguous. CDR1 and CDR2 from the germline V gene are SEHNR and FQNEAQ (reference sequence). The CDR3 spans 13 residues. V lost 9 bases and J lost 7, with 18 bases in between. CDR3 in DNA: TGTGCCAGTAAAGGCGAGTTAACCGTTGGCTACACCTTC. Encoded protein: CASKGELTVGYTF.

This clonotype was counted at least ten times. The V gene is TRBV12-3 or TRBV12-4, the J gene TRBJ2-6; 7 bases line up with TRBD2. The CDR3 totals 15 residues. After removal of 6 bases from V and 2 bases from J, the junction contained 4 bases not matched to a gene. CDR3 loop: CASSLGGTGANVLTF. The CDR3 DNA is TGTGCCAGCAGCTTGGGGGGGACTGGGGCCAACGTCCTGACTTTC.

This clonotype was observed many times. The junction does not match germline at one end; this may be a read error. The V call is TRBV7-8, the J call TRBJ2-2; 8 bases fit TRBD1. This CDR3 spans 15 amino acids. Germline V gene sequence: CDR1 SGHVS, CDR2 FQNEAQ. This CDR3 is CASSLQGANAGELFF. The CDR3 bases are TGTGCCAGCAGCTTACAGGGGGCGAACGCCGGGGAGCTGTTTTTT.

V usage is TRBV27 and J usage is TRBJ2-2; 7 bases agree with TRBD2. The trim removed 3 bases at V and 3 bases at J, leaving 4 bases unmatched. CDR3 length: 15 residues. Germline V CDR1 and CDR2: MNHEY, SMNVEV (reference sequence). The CDR3, as DNA: TGTGCCAGCAGTTTGGGGGGGATTTACACCGGGGAGCTGTTTTTT. Translated, it gives CASSLGGIYTGELFF.

Of note for this clonotype: Compared with germline, one end of the junction differs, possibly owing to a read error. The rearrangement links TRBV27 to TRBJ1-6; D gene ambiguous. Germline loops: CDR1 MNHEY, CDR2 SMNVEV (reference sequence). This CDR3 region has 15 residues. This CDR3 is CASSPGYGLNSPFHF. The CDR3 DNA reads as TGTGCCAGCAGCCCCGGGTACGGCCTTAATTCACCCTTCCACTTT.